The clone carrying this TCR beta chain was found many times. Its antigen remains unidentified. Patients aged 18 to 65 had newly diagnosed hyperthyroidism of under 2 months' duration. Any patient presenting with uncontrolled infection, other autoimmune disease, pregnancy or lactation was left out. Using 9.5 to 10 ml of fresh peripheral blood, PBMCs were prepared. The data were obtained in a study of T cells in Graves' hyperthyroidism and ophthalmopathy. Study-wide findings and caveats: Prediction of ophthalmopathy progression came a median approximately 6 months pre-onset.

Amplified TCR beta CDR3 regions came from RNA transcripts. The HTBI set primed first-round TCR CDR3 RT-PCR. Using its own MiXCR run on the multiplex PCR reads, TCRdb lists one record per CDR3 protein. The sample comprises about 210,000 distinct CDR3 sequences, under 20% of which are singletons, and around 50% rests with the top ten. Trimming shortened V by 0 bases and J by 1 base, and 10 bases separated the two germline ends. Per the germline V gene, CDR1 is SEHNR and CDR2 is FQNEAQ (reference sequence). The CDR3 loop spans 15 amino acids. This receptor was obtained from a man between 45 and 60 years old with Graves' hyperthyroidism. The sequencing sample was made of blood. The chain combines TRBV7-9 with TRBJ2-7; maybe TRBD1 (5 bases). CDR3 protein: CASSLAGQGSYEQYF. CDR3 bases: TGTGCCAGCAGCTTAGCGGGCCAGGGATCCTACGAGCAGTACTTC.